This record concerns one T cell receptor beta chain sequence. A junction boundary mismatches the germline segment, possibly from a read error. Each CDR3 protein is one row after TCRdb ran MiXCR on the 5' RACE reads. The profile shows about 250,000 distinct CDR3 sequences, under 12% of them singletons. This record comes from a study of CD8 T cells in ankylosing spondylitis. This CDR3 spans 15 amino acids. Sequencing input: blood, either unsorted or a sorted T cell fraction (not recorded which). This rearrangement joins TRBV12-3 or TRBV12-4 to TRBJ2-1, with 9 bases fitting TRBD2. The source of this sequence is a male donor with ankylosing spondylitis or in good health (not recorded which). CDR3 in DNA: TGTGCCAGCAGTTTTCCCAGCGGGAGGTACAATGAGCAGCTCTTC. Protein product: CASSFPSGRYNEQLF.